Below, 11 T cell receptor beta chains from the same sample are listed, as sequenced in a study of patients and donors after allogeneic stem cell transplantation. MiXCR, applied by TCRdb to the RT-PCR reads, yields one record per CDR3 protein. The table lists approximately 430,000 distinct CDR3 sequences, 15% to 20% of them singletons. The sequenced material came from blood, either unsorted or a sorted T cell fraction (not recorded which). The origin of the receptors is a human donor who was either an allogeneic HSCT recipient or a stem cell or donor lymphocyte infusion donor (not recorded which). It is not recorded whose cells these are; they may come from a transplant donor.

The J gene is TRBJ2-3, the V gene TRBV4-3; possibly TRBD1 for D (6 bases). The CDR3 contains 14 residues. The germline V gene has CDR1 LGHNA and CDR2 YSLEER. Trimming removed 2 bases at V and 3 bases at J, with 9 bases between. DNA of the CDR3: TGCGCCAGCAGCCAAACAGGGTGGACAGATACGCAGTATTTT. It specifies CASSQTGWTDTQYF.

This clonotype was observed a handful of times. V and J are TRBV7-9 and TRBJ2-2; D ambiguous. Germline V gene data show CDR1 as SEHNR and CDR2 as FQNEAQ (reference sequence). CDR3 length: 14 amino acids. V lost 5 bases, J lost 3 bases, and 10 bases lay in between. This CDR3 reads CASSLSNYTGELFF. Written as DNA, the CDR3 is TGTGCCAGCAGCCTATCGAACTACACCGGGGAGCTGTTTTTT.

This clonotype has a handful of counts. CDR3 sequence reads: CASSRTSGAQETQYF. The CDR3 DNA follows: TGTGCCAGCAGTAGGACTAGCGGGGCGCAAGAGACCCAGTACTTC. The chain has TRBV12-3 or TRBV12-4 and TRBJ2-5, with 12 nucleotides matching TRBD2. J was trimmed by 2 bases and V by 5 bases; bases with no gene match: 3. The length of the CDR3 is 15 residues.

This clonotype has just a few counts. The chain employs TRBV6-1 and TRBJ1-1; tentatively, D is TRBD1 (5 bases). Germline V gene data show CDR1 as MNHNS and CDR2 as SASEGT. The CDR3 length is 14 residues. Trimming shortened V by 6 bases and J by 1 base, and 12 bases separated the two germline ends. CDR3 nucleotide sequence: TGTGCCAGCAGCCTCCAGGGTAAGAACACTGAAGCTTTCTTT. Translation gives CASSLQGKNTEAFF.

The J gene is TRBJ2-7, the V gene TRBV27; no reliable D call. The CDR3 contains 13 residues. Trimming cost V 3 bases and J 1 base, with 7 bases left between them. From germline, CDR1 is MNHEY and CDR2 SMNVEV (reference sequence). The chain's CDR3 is CASSFSESYEQYF. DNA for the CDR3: TGTGCCAGCAGTTTTAGTGAGTCCTACGAGCAGTACTTC.

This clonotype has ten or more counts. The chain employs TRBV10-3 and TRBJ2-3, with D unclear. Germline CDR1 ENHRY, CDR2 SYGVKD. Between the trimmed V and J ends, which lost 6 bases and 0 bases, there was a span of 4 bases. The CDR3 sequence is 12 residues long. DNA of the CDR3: TGTGCCATCAGGCAGAGCACAGATACGCAGTATTTT. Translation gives CAIRQSTDTQYF.

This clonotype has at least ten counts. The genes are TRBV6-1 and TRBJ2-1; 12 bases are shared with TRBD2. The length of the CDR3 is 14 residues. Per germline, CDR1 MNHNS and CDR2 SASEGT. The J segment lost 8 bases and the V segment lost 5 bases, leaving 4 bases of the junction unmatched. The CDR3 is CASSPSGRVYEQFF. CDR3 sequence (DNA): TGTGCCAGCAGTCCTAGCGGGAGGGTCTATGAGCAGTTCTTC.

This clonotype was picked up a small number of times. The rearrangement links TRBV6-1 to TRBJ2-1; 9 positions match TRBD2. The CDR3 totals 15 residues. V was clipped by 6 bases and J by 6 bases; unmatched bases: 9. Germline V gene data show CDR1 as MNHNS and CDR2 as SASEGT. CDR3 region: CASRLEREDPNEQFF. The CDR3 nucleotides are TGTGCCAGCAGGTTGGAGCGGGAGGATCCCAATGAGCAGTTCTTC.

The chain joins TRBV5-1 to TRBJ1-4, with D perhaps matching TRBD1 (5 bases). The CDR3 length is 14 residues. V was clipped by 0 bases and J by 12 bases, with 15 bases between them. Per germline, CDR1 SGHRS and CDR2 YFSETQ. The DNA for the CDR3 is TGCGCCAGCAGCTTGGAAAGGGGTGCCGGGGAACTGTTTTTT. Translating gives CASSLERGAGELFF.

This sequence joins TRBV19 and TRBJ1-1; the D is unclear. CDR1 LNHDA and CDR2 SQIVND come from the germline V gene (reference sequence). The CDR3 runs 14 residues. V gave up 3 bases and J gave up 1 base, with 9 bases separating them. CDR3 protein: CASSISNGNTEAFF. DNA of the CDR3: TGTGCCAGTAGTATCAGCAATGGGAACACTGAAGCTTTCTTT.

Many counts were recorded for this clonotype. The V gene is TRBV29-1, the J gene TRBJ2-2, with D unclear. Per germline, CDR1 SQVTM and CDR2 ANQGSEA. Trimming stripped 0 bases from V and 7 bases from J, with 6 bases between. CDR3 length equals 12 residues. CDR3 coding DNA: TGCAGCGTTGAAGAGGGAAGCGGGGAGCTGTTTTTT. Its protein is CSVEEGSGELFF.